The 27 T cell receptor beta chains below all came from one sample that was sequenced in a study of blood T cell repertoires in COVID-19. The protocol was immunoSEQ multiplex PCR, while the TCRdb copy is restricted to in-frame clones and leaves out a portion. This sample has tens of thousands of clones, with 85% to 95% found just once. The sample was peripheral blood. The receptors were sampled from a woman aged 70-85 years with COVID-19, enrolled during active disease.

The V and J genes are TRBV28 and TRBJ1-2; D unclear. Trimming shortened V by 3 bases and J by 6 bases, and 17 bases separated the two germline ends. This CDR3 has 15 amino acids. Germline values: CDR1 MDHEN, CDR2 SYDVKM. The CDR3 DNA follows: TGTGCCAGCAGTTTTCCGACTGACCGAACTAATGGCTACACCTTC. This translates into CASSFPTDRTNGYTF.

This sequence joins TRBV5-1 and TRBJ2-1; TRBD1 aligns across 12 bases. The V gene's germline CDR1 is SGHRS and CDR2 YFSETQ. With V trimmed by 1 base and J by 12 bases, 8 bases remained unmatched. The CDR3 has 15 amino acids. In nucleotides, the CDR3 is TGCGCCAGCAGCTTGTGGGGGACAGGGGGCGATGGGCAGTTCTTC. Its translation: CASSLWGTGGDGQFF.

The V gene is TRBV5-1, the J gene TRBJ1-1; D not certain. There are 17 residues in the CDR3. Germline CDR1 reads SGHRS; CDR2 reads YFSETQ. Trimming took off 0 bases at V and 0 bases at J, with 15 bases between the two ends. CDR3 nucleotides: TGCGCCAGCAGCTTGGATTTGATTTCATACTTGAACACTGAAGCTTTCTTT. It encodes CASSLDLISYLNTEAFF.

The chain links TRBV30 to TRBJ2-5; 7 bases are shared with TRBD1. With 5 bases clipped from V and 3 bases from J, the junction kept 3 bases outside the gene matches. CDR3 length: 12 residues. Germline CDR1 GTSNPN, CDR2 SVGIG (reference sequence). The DNA for the CDR3 is TGTGCCTGGGACAGGGTGGAAGAGACCCAGTACTTC. This codes for CAWDRVEETQYF.

The chain joins TRBV28 to TRBJ1-4; D perhaps matches TRBD1 (6 bases). The length of the CDR3 is 14 residues. Germline CDR1 is MDHEN and CDR2 is SYDVKM. The V and J ends lost 3 bases and 7 bases respectively, with 12 bases between them. CDR3 in amino acids: CASSFRQGFEKLFF. CDR3 bases: TGTGCCAGCAGTTTTCGGCAGGGGTTTGAAAAACTGTTTTTT. Full variable domain (remainder filled in from reference TRBV28 and TRBJ1-4): DVKVTQSSRYLVKRTGEKVFLECVQDMDHENMFWYRQDPGLGLRLIYFSYDVKMKEKGDIPEGYSVSREKKERFSLILESASTNQTSMYLCASSFRQGFEKLFFGSGTQLSVL.

The chain employs TRBV5-1 and TRBJ2-5; possible D gene TRBD2, 6 bases. Looked up from germline, CDR1 is SGHRS and CDR2 is YFSETQ. V was shortened by 1 base and J by 0 bases, with 13 bases between the two germline ends. This CDR3 region has 16 residues. DNA for the CDR3: TGCGCCAGCAGCTTGCGCTTGCGGGACTACCAAGAGACCCAGTACTTC. The encoded protein is CASSLRLRDYQETQYF.

J is TRBJ2-7 and V is TRBV19; D possibly corresponds to TRBD2 (6 bases). CDR3 length equals 14 residues. V lost 4 bases and J 4 bases, leaving 14 bases between the germline ends. Germline-derived CDR1 and CDR2 are LNHDA and SQIVND (reference sequence). The CDR3, as DNA: TGTGCCAGTAGTACGGACTATGGGAGTTACGAGCAGTACTTC. It translates to CASSTDYGSYEQYF.

The chain recombines TRBV21-1 with TRBJ1-6. TRBV21-1 is shown as a pseudogene. The CDR3 runs to 18 residues. As DNA, the CDR3 is TGTGCCAGCAGCAAACTAACGGGGGGGCCCTACTATAATTCACCCCTCCACTTT. Translated: CASSKLTGGPYYNSPLHF.

The chain carries TRBV19 and TRBJ1-5; D gene ambiguous. Per germline, CDR1 LNHDA and CDR2 SQIVND (reference sequence). The CDR3 runs to 14 residues. Trimming cost V 3 bases and J 6 bases, with 12 bases left between them. CDR3 bases: TGTGCCAGTAGTATGGTTTTCGGGGTTCAGCCCCAGCATTTT. Translating gives CASSMVFGVQPQHF.

The chain combines TRBV2 with TRBJ1-6, with no clear D. Germline values: CDR1 SNHLY, CDR2 FYNNEI. The CDR3 length is 14 residues. V shed 6 bases and J shed 7 bases, with 13 bases lying between them. The DNA for the CDR3 is TGTGCCAGCAGGAGGGCAGGCGTCAATTCACCCCTCCACTTT. Protein sequence: CASRRAGVNSPLHF.

This chain joins TRBV13 and TRBJ1-3; D gene ambiguous. The V end lost 1 base, the J end lost 4 bases, and 5 bases lay between the germline ends. Germline-derived CDR1 and CDR2 are PRHDT and FYEKMQ (reference sequence). CDR3 length equals 13 residues. CDR3 DNA: TGTGCCAGCAGCTTAGCAGCGGGAAACACCATATATTTT. This codes for CASSLAAGNTIYF.

The rearrangement links TRBV29-1 to TRBJ1-2; TRBD1 agrees at 9 bases. Trimming removed 4 bases from V and 8 bases from J; junction bases left unmatched: 5. The length of the CDR3 is 12 residues. From germline, CDR1 is SQVTM and CDR2 ANQGSEA. This CDR3 is CSVAGTGYGYTF. DNA for the CDR3: TGCAGCGTTGCTGGGACAGGGTACGGCTACACCTTC.

This clone appeared once. J is TRBJ2-1 and V is TRBV24-1; tentatively, D is TRBD1 (6 bases). The germline V gene has CDR1 KGHDR and CDR2 SFDVKD. CDR3 length: 16 residues. V gave up 0 bases and J gave up 8 bases, with 16 bases separating them. Written as DNA, the CDR3 is TGTGCCACCAGTGATTTGCCTGGGAACAGGGTCCATGAGCAGTTCTTC. Encoded protein: CATSDLPGNRVHEQFF.

In DNA, the CDR3 is TGTGCCAGCAGCCCGCGGACAGTTATACCTCTCCACACTGAAGCTTTCTTT. Translating gives CASSPRTVIPLHTEAFF. J is TRBJ1-1 and V is TRBV7-9; tentative D call: TRBD1 (6 bases). The V gene's germline CDR1 is SEHNR and CDR2 FQNEAQ (reference sequence). The CDR3 contains 17 residues. V lost 5 bases and J 3 bases, leaving 22 bases between the germline ends.

The chain joins TRBV3-1 (or the pseudogene TRBV3-2) to TRBJ1-1; TRBD1 agrees at 7 bases. Losses at the gene ends were 0 bases for V and 0 bases for J; bases not matched to a gene: 10. Germline V lookup: CDR1 LGHDT, CDR2 YNNKEL (reference sequence). The CDR3 runs 18 residues. The CDR3 DNA follows: TGTGCCAGCAGCCAAGATGGGGGACAGAGGAGCATGAACACTGAAGCTTTCTTT. This encodes CASSQDGGQRSMNTEAFF.

The chain joins TRBV28 to TRBJ1-4, with unresolved D. The CDR3 sequence is 14 residues long. The V gene's germline CDR1 is MDHEN and CDR2 SYDVKM. Trimming shortened V by 7 bases and J by 11 bases, and 20 bases separated the two germline ends. CDR3 residues: CASKLAGNGVKLFF. The CDR3 DNA sequence: TGTGCCAGCAAGCTAGCGGGGAATGGGGTGAAACTGTTTTTT. The full variable domain, completed using reference TRBV28 and TRBJ1-4, is DVKVTQSSRYLVKRTGEKVFLECVQDMDHENMFWYRQDPGLGLRLIYFSYDVKMKEKGDIPEGYSVSREKKERFSLILESASTNQTSMYLCASKLAGNGVKLFFGSGTQLSVL.

The chain combines TRBV5-1 with TRBJ2-5, with D possibly being TRBD1 (7 bases). The CDR3 runs to 14 residues. Deletions cut 3 bases from V and 5 bases from J, with 14 bases between. Germline V gene data show CDR1 as SGHRS and CDR2 as YFSETQ. CDR3 sequence (DNA): TGCGCCAGCAGCTCCCAGGGGGGCGCGGAGACCCAGTACTTC. It yields the protein CASSSQGGAETQYF.

V and J are TRBV4-3 and TRBJ1-2; 8 nucleotides align to TRBD1. The length of the CDR3 is 17 residues. Germline values: CDR1 LGHNA, CDR2 YSLEER. V gave up 0 bases and J gave up 2 bases; unmatched junction bases: 8. Here the CDR3 DNA reads TGCGCCAGCAGCCAAGATACGGGGGGACAGGTAAACTATGGCTACACCTTC. It specifies CASSQDTGGQVNYGYTF.

The gene calls are TRBV7-8 and TRBJ2-3; possibly TRBD2 for D (6 bases). V was cut by 1 base and J by 5 bases, with 19 bases left in between. Germline V gene sequence: CDR1 SGHVS, CDR2 FQNEAQ. There are 17 residues in the CDR3. The CDR3 sequence is CASSLDRLVASLDTQYF. The CDR3 DNA is TGTGCCAGCAGCTTAGACCGACTAGTAGCTAGCCTAGATACGCAGTATTTT.

This chain connects TRBV4-2 to TRBJ1-3; D gene unclear. This CDR3 contains 13 residues. CDR1 is LGHNA and CDR2 is YNFKEQ in the germline V gene. Trimming left V 0 bases short and J 7 bases short, with 7 bases between. As DNA, the CDR3 is TGTGCCAGCAGCCAAGAACGGCGGAACACCATATATTTT. As protein: CASSQERRNTIYF.

This chain links TRBV3-1 (or the pseudogene TRBV3-2) with TRBJ2-7, with D possibly matching TRBD1 (6 bases). V lost 2 bases and J lost 3, with 17 bases in between. In germline, CDR1 is LGHDT, CDR2 YNNKEL (reference sequence). The CDR3 is made up of 16 amino acids. The CDR3 DNA reads TGTGCCAGCAGCCAATTCCCCAGGGGCGCTTTCTACGAGCAGTACTTC. Amino acids: CASSQFPRGAFYEQYF.

The V gene is TRBV5-8, the J gene TRBJ1-3, with D perhaps TRBD1 (6 bases). The germline V gene encodes CDR1 SGHTS and CDR2 YDEGEE. Trimming left V 4 bases short and J 0 bases short, with 11 bases between. CDR3 length: 15 residues. Written as DNA, the CDR3 is TGTGCCAGCAGCCAACAGGGATTCTCTGGAAACACCATATATTTT. This encodes CASSQQGFSGNTIYF.

This clone is a singleton in its sample. This sequence joins TRBV18 and TRBJ2-3, with 7 positions matching TRBD2. Germline CDR1 KGHSH, CDR2 LQKENI. The CDR3 totals 13 residues. The trim removed 6 bases at V and 7 bases at J, leaving 7 bases unmatched. This CDR3 is CASSNSGVYTQYF. In DNA, the CDR3 is TGTGCCAGCTCTAACAGCGGGGTGTATACGCAGTATTTT.

The chain combines TRBV6-5 with TRBJ1-5, with no clear D. The ends were cut back, 6 bases at V and 3 bases at J, with 12 bases in the middle. Germline-derived CDR1 and CDR2 are MNHEY and SVGAGI. This CDR3 region has 14 residues. Written as DNA, the CDR3 is TGTGCCAGCAGGCCGGTGGGCCTCAATCAGCCCCAGCATTTT. This codes for CASRPVGLNQPQHF.

The V and J genes are TRBV6-1 and TRBJ2-5, with TRBD1 matching 8 bases. The CDR3 has 19 amino acids. The junction had 23 bases not matched to a gene; V was cut back by 4 bases and J by 7 bases. Germline V lookup: CDR1 MNHNS, CDR2 SASEGT. CDR3 residues: CASSGARTGRNLLPPTQYF. Here the CDR3 DNA reads TGTGCCAGCAGTGGGGCCCGGACAGGGCGAAACCTTCTGCCCCCGACCCAGTACTTC.

V usage is TRBV30 and J usage is TRBJ2-7; 9 positions agree with TRBD2. Germline V gives CDR1 GTSNPN, CDR2 SVGIG (reference sequence). J was trimmed by 4 bases and V by 2 bases; bases with no gene match: 6. This CDR3 region has 14 residues. CDR3 sequence reads: CAWSRASGDYEQYF. Written as DNA, the CDR3 is TGTGCCTGGAGTCGCGCTAGCGGGGATTACGAGCAGTACTTC. Full variable domain (rest looked up from reference TRBV30 and TRBJ2-7): SQTIHQWPATLVQPVGSPLSLECTVEGTSNPNLYWYRQAAGRGLQLLFYSVGIGQISSEVPQNLSASRPQDRQFILSSKKLLLSDSGFYLCAWSRASGDYEQYFGPGTRLTVT.

This clone was observed once. The chain combines TRBV6-5 with TRBJ2-1; D uncertain. Germline CDR1 is MNHEY and CDR2 is SVGAGI. Trimming left V 3 bases short and J 1 base short, with 10 bases between. The CDR3 length is 15 residues. For the CDR3, the DNA is TGTGCCAGCAGTTATTCAGTTTTTTCCTACAATGAGCAGTTCTTC. Encoded protein: CASSYSVFSYNEQFF.